What follows are 18 T cell receptor beta chains derived from one specimen sequenced in a study of response to subunit inactivated influenza vaccine. TCRdb re-called the RT-PCR reads with MiXCR, one entry per CDR3 protein. The sample consists of roughly 790,000 distinct CDR3 sequences, roughly 20% of them appearing once. The source was PBMCs from blood, collected 4 to 6 days after vaccination. The receptors here all came from a man aged 50 to 59 who received an inactivated influenza vaccine.

This clonotype has just a few counts. The genes are TRBV29-1 and TRBJ2-3; D possibly matches TRBD1 or TRBD2 (5 bases each). Germline loops: CDR1 SQVTM, CDR2 ANQGSEA. There are 13 residues in the CDR3. The V gene lost 4 bases and the J gene lost 8 bases, with 16 bases spanning the gap. CDR3: CSVGAGTGSTQYF. The CDR3 DNA sequence: TGCAGCGTTGGGGCAGGGACGGGGTCTACGCAGTATTTT.

This rearrangement joins TRBV20-1 to TRBJ2-1; unclear D gene. CDR3 length equals 14 residues. The V gene's germline CDR1 is DFQATT and CDR2 SNEGSKA (reference sequence). The V gene lost 2 bases and the J gene lost 2 bases, with 10 bases spanning the gap. The CDR3 DNA follows: TGCAGTGCTAGACTAGTATCACCCTACAATGAGCAGTTCTTC. Protein product: CSARLVSPYNEQFF.

A few counts support this clonotype. The chain has TRBV6-5 and TRBJ2-3; a weak D match, TRBD2 (6 bases). Germline V gives CDR1 MNHEY, CDR2 SVGAGI. V was cut by 5 bases and J by 11 bases, with 14 bases left in between. This CDR3 is built from 12 residues. The CDR3 protein is CASSPLGSKQYF. The CDR3 DNA is TGTGCCAGCAGTCCCCTCGGGAGTAAGCAGTATTTT.

CDR3 protein: CASSLDRGQYTQYF. CDR3 in DNA: TGTGCCAGCAGCTTGGACAGGGGGCAATATACGCAGTATTTT. The chain employs TRBV5-6 and TRBJ2-3; 9 bases are a match to TRBD1. Germline V lookup: CDR1 SGHDT, CDR2 YYEEEE. V was clipped by 0 bases and J by 7 bases; unmatched bases: 3. CDR3 length equals 14 residues. The complete variable domain, with remaining parts taken from reference TRBV5-6 and TRBJ2-3, reads DAGVTQSPTHLIKTRGQQVTLRCSPKSGHDTVSWYQQALGQGPQFIFQYYEEEERQRGNFPDRFSGHQFPNYSSELNVNALLLGDSALYLCASSLDRGQYTQYFGPGTRLTVL.

J is TRBJ2-1 and V is TRBV12-3 or TRBV12-4, with 10 bases matching TRBD2. V was clipped by 3 bases and J by 5 bases; unmatched bases: 13. This CDR3 spans 18 amino acids. The CDR3 sequence: CASSFRGSGRPSHNEQFF. The CDR3 DNA follows: TGTGCCAGCAGTTTCCGAGGTAGCGGGAGGCCATCGCACAATGAGCAGTTCTTC.

This clonotype showed up just a few times. The V and J genes are TRBV27 and TRBJ2-1, with D unclear. The CDR3 runs 15 residues. The germline CDR1 and CDR2 sequences are MNHEY and SMNVEV (reference sequence). Between the trimmed V and J ends, which lost 7 bases and 3 bases, there was a span of 16 bases. Written as DNA, the CDR3 is TGTGCCAGCAATAGTCACAAGACCTTCTACAATGAGCAGTTCTTC. It is translated as CASNSHKTFYNEQFF.

This rearrangement joins TRBV28 to TRBJ2-1; D possibly uses TRBD1 or TRBD2 (7 bases each). Germline loops: CDR1 MDHEN, CDR2 SYDVKM. The CDR3 has 13 amino acids. V was trimmed by 6 bases and J by 9 bases, leaving 15 bases between them. The CDR3 protein is CASSRGRAAEQFF. The CDR3 DNA reads TGTGCCAGCAGCAGGGGGAGGGCTGCTGAGCAGTTCTTC.

In its sample, this clonotype was seen many times. V gene TRBV29-1 combines with J gene TRBJ1-2; maybe TRBD1 (6 bases). V lost 6 bases, J lost 2 bases, and 19 bases lay in between. Per germline, CDR1 SQVTM and CDR2 ANQGSEA. This CDR3 region has 15 residues. This CDR3 is CSVPLTGSPNYGYTF. In DNA form, the CDR3 reads TGCAGCGTCCCATTAACAGGGTCCCCGAACTATGGCTACACCTTC.

The table lists this clonotype with a few counts. The J gene is TRBJ2-7, the V gene TRBV27; the match to TRBD2 covers 7 bases. V trimming: 5 bases; J trimming: 8 bases; junction bases outside the gene matches: 9. The germline CDR1 and CDR2 sequences are MNHEY and SMNVEV (reference sequence). This CDR3 is 13 amino acids long. CDR3 nucleotides: TGTGCCAGCAGTGCCCTTGGGGGGGTGAAGCAGTACTTC. This gives the protein CASSALGGVKQYF.

This clonotype was counted at least ten times. V usage is TRBV6-5 and J usage is TRBJ1-5; tentatively, D is TRBD1 (5 bases). V was clipped by 0 bases and J by 7 bases, with 7 bases between them. CDR3 length: 13 residues. From germline, CDR1 is MNHEY and CDR2 SVGAGI. CDR3 DNA sequence: TGTGCCAGCAGTTACTCGAGGGGACAGCCCCAGCATTTT. Translated, it gives CASSYSRGQPQHF.

The V and J genes are TRBV5-1 and TRBJ2-1; D may be TRBD1 or TRBD2 (5 bases each). CDR1 and CDR2 (germline): SGHRS, YFSETQ. V gave up 3 bases and J gave up 6 bases, with 13 bases separating them. The CDR3 sequence is 14 residues long. For the CDR3, the DNA is TGCGCCAGCAGCTATGGCCCAGGGAGCAATGAGCAGTTCTTC. Translation: CASSYGPGSNEQFF.

The rearrangement links TRBV27 to TRBJ2-6; possibly TRBD1 for D (5 bases). The CDR3 has 18 residues. Trimming left V 5 bases short and J 0 bases short, with 17 bases between. Germline values: CDR1 MNHEY, CDR2 SMNVEV (reference sequence). CDR3 protein: CASSHRPQYNSGANVLTF. CDR3 in DNA: TGTGCCAGCAGTCACAGGCCGCAATACAACTCTGGGGCCAACGTCCTGACTTTC.

Note on this clonotype: A much bigger clone sits one base away, suggesting this may be a read error. V and J are TRBV28 and TRBJ1-1; D gene ambiguous. Trimming took off 7 bases at V and 2 bases at J, with 5 bases between the two ends. CDR1 and CDR2 (germline): MDHEN, SYDVKM. CDR3 length: 11 residues. The CDR3, as DNA: TGTGCCAGCAAGGACAACACTGAAGCTTTCTTT. The encoded protein is CASKDNTEAFF.

This clonotype came up a few times. This sequence joins TRBV7-3 and TRBJ2-1; 12 bases are a match to TRBD2. The CDR3 spans 16 residues. Germline V lookup: CDR1 SGHTA, CDR2 FQGTGA. J gave up 4 bases and V 5 bases, and 6 bases lay outside the gene matches. This chain's CDR3 is CASSLMTSGRYNEQFF. The CDR3 DNA reads TGTGCCAGCAGCCTTATGACTAGCGGGAGATACAATGAGCAGTTCTTC.

The rearrangement uses TRBV20-1 and TRBJ2-2; maybe TRBD1 (6 bases). CDR1 and CDR2 from the germline V gene are DFQATT and SNEGSKA (reference sequence). This CDR3 region has 12 residues. The V and J ends lost 5 bases and 6 bases respectively, with 10 bases between them. CDR3 in DNA: TGCAGTGCTCTCACAGGGCCCGGGGAGCTGTTTTTT. Encoded protein: CSALTGPGELFF.

This clonotype was seen only a few times. The chain links TRBV6-1 to TRBJ2-3, with TRBD1 as a possible D gene (7 bases). Trimming removed 2 bases at V and 5 bases at J, with 14 bases between. Germline lookup yields CDR1 MNHNS and CDR2 SASEGT. There are 15 residues in the CDR3. The CDR3 loop reads CASSESRGAVDTQYF. The CDR3 nucleotides are TGTGCCAGCAGTGAAAGCAGGGGGGCAGTAGATACGCAGTATTTT.

This clonotype showed up just a few times. The V gene is TRBV5-6, the J gene TRBJ2-1; D is possibly TRBD2 (5 bases). Germline CDR1 reads SGHDT; CDR2 reads YYEEEE. V gave up 3 bases and J gave up 0 bases, with 13 bases separating them. The CDR3 spans 16 residues. The CDR3 DNA is TGTGCCAGCAGCTGGCCAGTTAGCGACTCCTACAATGAGCAGTTCTTC. Protein: CASSWPVSDSYNEQFF.

This clonotype was counted only a few times. The V gene is TRBV6-5, the J gene TRBJ1-2; D gene ambiguous. With 2 bases removed from V and 1 base from J, the gap between germline ends came to 8 bases. This CDR3 comprises 14 residues. From germline, CDR1 is MNHEY and CDR2 SVGAGI. CDR3 bases: TGTGCCAGCAGTTACAGGCAGTTTAACTATGGCTACACCTTC. The encoded protein is CASSYRQFNYGYTF.